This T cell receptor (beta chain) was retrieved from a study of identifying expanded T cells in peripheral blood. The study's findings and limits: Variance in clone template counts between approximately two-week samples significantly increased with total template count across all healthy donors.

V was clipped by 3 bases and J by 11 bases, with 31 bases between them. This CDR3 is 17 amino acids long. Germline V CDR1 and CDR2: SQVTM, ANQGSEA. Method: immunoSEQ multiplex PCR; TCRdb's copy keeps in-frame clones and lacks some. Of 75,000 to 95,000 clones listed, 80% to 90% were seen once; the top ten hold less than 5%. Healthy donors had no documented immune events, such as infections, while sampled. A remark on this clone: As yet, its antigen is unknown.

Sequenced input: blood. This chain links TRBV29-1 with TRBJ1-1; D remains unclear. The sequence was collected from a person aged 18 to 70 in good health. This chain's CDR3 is CSVEGPGSAAYGPGAFF. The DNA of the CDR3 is TGCAGCGTTGAGGGCCCTGGGTCGGCAGCGTACGGCCCGGGGGCTTTCTTT.